This T cell receptor (beta chain) was documented in a study of CD8 T cells in Susac syndrome. About the research overall: Clinical remission applied to 8 or 9 sequenced Susac syndrome patients, and more than five had active disease.

TEMRA cells were FACS-enriched, and CD8+ and CD4+ T cells were isolated negatively. This CDR3 contains 14 residues. The germline V gene has CDR1 LGHDT and CDR2 YNNKEL (reference sequence). V lost 3 bases and J lost 2, with 9 bases in between. Study observations and caveats: The TCR sequencing and HLA analysis in the study involved a relatively small number of individuals, as the study acknowledged. The total CD8+ repertoires yielded 15 to 20 Susac-specific public clones and the CD8+ TEMRA repertoires yielded roughly 5.

As regards this clonotype: Its antigen is undetermined.

RNA in amounts of roughly 0.5 to 1 ug was reverse transcribed with random hexamers. Using its own MiXCR run on the immunoSEQ multiplex PCR reads, TCRdb lists one record per CDR3 protein. This table has 70,000 to 100,000 distinct CDR3 sequences, about 95% appearing once. The sequenced material came from CD8+ T cells from PBMCs. The chain carries TRBV3-1 and TRBJ2-3; D unresolved. The receptor was isolated from a human donor with Susac syndrome. CDR3 loop: CASSQGIFTDTQYF. CDR3 DNA sequence: TGTGCCAGCAGCCAGGGCATTTTCACAGATACGCAGTATTTT.